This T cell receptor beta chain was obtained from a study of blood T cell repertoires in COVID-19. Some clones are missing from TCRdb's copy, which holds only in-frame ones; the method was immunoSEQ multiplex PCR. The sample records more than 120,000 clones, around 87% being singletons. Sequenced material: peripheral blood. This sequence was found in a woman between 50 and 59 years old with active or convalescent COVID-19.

CDR3 sequence: CAWSPGQGSFAEAFF. The CDR3, as DNA: TGTGCCTGGAGTCCCGGACAGGGCAGTTTCGCTGAAGCTTTCTTT. The chain employs TRBV30 and TRBJ1-1, with 8 bases that match TRBD1. Germline CDR1 is GTSNPN and CDR2 is SVGIG (reference sequence). V gave up 2 bases and J gave up 6 bases; unmatched junction bases: 11. The CDR3 extends over 15 amino acids.